The 20 T cell receptor beta chains below all came from one sample that was sequenced in a study of regulatory T cells in long-lasting Graves disease. Regarding time point: newly diagnosed GD, antithyroid drugs for less than 3 months. The TCR library used RNA extracted from PBMCs. According to the study, TCR beta libraries were built with iRepertoire HTBI primers and CDR3-region Arm-PCR. TCRdb fed the multiplex PCR reads into MiXCR, producing one record per CDR3 protein. The sample lists 320,000 or so distinct CDR3 sequences, approximately 20% occurring once. The source material was peripheral blood mononuclear cells (PBMCs), sampled at new diagnosis, from a patient treated with antithyroid drugs. Receptors originate from a female donor with Graves disease.

This clonotype was observed at least ten times. This rearrangement joins TRBV19 to TRBJ1-2, with TRBD1 matching over 8 bases. With 9 bases clipped from V and 4 bases from J, the junction kept 4 bases outside the gene matches. There are 12 residues in the CDR3. The V gene's germline CDR1 is LNHDA and CDR2 SQIVND (reference sequence). The CDR3 loop is CASSGQGYGYTF. The CDR3 DNA reads as TGTGCCAGCAGTGGACAGGGCTATGGCTACACCTTC.

This clonotype was detected many times. The genes are TRBV20-1 and TRBJ2-5, with TRBD2 matching 8 bases. The CDR3 covers 15 residues. Per the germline V gene, CDR1 is DFQATT and CDR2 is SNEGSKA (reference sequence). Unmatched junction bases numbered 4, after V lost 1 base and J lost 0 bases. The CDR3 DNA is TGCAGTGCTAGAGGGAAGCGGGGGAACCAAGAGACCCAGTACTTC. It encodes CSARGKRGNQETQYF.

The rearrangement links TRBV18 to TRBJ1-3, with a tentative D call TRBD1 (5 bases). CDR1 is KGHSH and CDR2 is LQKENI in the germline V gene. Trimming pared 5 bases from V and 0 bases from J, leaving 14 bases between. This CDR3 spans 16 amino acids. CDR3 loop: CASSSLRQSSGNTIYF. CDR3 bases: TGTGCCAGCTCATCGCTTCGACAGAGCTCTGGAAACACCATATATTTT.

For this clonotype: Only one base separates this from a far larger clonotype, so it likely reflects a read error. The chain links TRBV6-1 to TRBJ2-7; TRBD2 is a possible D gene (5 bases). Trimming left V 10 bases short and J 7 bases short, with 20 bases between. The length of the CDR3 is 13 residues. Per germline, CDR1 MNHNS and CDR2 SASEGT. DNA for the CDR3: TGTGCCACGGTCGGATGGTTGGGGAGAGAGCAGTACTTC. Encoded protein: CATVGWLGREQYF.

This clonotype was recorded at least ten times. The V gene is TRBV11-3, the J gene TRBJ2-4; TRBD2 matches 11 bases. J lost 15 bases, V lost 4 bases, and 8 bases had no gene match. In germline, CDR1 is SGHNT, CDR2 YENEEA. This CDR3 is built from 13 residues. The CDR3: CASSSGLAEMGYF. CDR3 nucleotide sequence: TGTGCCAGCAGCTCGGGACTAGCGGAGATGGGGTACTTC.

This clonotype has at least ten counts. Germline is not matched at one junction end, which may reflect a read error. The chain couples TRBV28 to TRBJ2-1; 11 nucleotides line up with TRBD2. The CDR3 extends over 15 amino acids. Germline lookup yields CDR1 MDHEN and CDR2 SYDVKM. Here the CDR3 reads CASSLLAGGFNEQSF. The CDR3 DNA reads TGTGCCAGCAGTTTACTAGCGGGAGGCTTCAATGAGCAGTCCTTC.

The chain recombines TRBV11-3 with TRBJ2-1; D may be TRBD1 (5 bases). Trimming removed 4 bases at V and 9 bases at J, with 13 bases between. Germline-derived CDR1 and CDR2 are SGHNT and YENEEA. The CDR3 runs to 13 residues. This chain's CDR3 is CASSSQGVTEQFF. The CDR3 DNA reads as TGTGCCAGCAGCTCACAAGGGGTGACTGAGCAGTTCTTC. Combining the CDR3 with reference TRBV11-3 and TRBJ2-1 gives the whole variable domain EAGVVQSPRYKIIEKKQPVAFWCNPISGHNTLYWYLQNLGQGPELLIRYENEEAVDDSQLPKDRFSAERLKGVDSTLKIQPAELGDSAVYLCASSSQGVTEQFFGPGTRLTVL.

CDR3 DNA: TGTGCCAGCAGTTCGACCGTGACAGGACACAATGAGCAGTTCTTC. Its translation: CASSSTVTGHNEQFF. The V gene is TRBV7-9, the J gene TRBJ2-1, with D tentatively TRBD1 (6 bases). This CDR3 comprises 15 residues. The germline gives CDR1 SEHNR, CDR2 FQNEAQ (reference sequence). V lost 6 bases and J 5 bases, leaving 17 bases between the germline ends. Variable domain in full (rest from reference TRBV7-9 and TRBJ2-1): DTGVSQNPRHKITKRGQNVTFRCDPISEHNRLYWYRQTLGQGPEFLTYFQNEAQLEKSRLLSDRFSAERPKGSFSTLEIQRTEQGDSAMYLCASSSTVTGHNEQFFGPGTRLTVL.

The chain joins TRBV14 to TRBJ2-1; no clear D. In germline, CDR1 is SGHDN, CDR2 FVKESK. Trimming cost V 3 bases and J 12 bases, with 9 bases left between them. The CDR3 covers 11 residues. CDR3 sequence reads: CASSQSTAQFF. The CDR3 DNA follows: TGTGCCAGCAGCCAGTCCACGGCGCAGTTCTTC.

This clonotype was picked up many times. This chain connects TRBV9 to TRBJ1-6; D gene unclear. CDR1 is SGDLS, CDR2 YYNGEE, per germline. Between the trimmed V and J ends, which lost 4 bases and 9 bases, there was a span of 17 bases. This CDR3 contains 15 residues. For the CDR3, the DNA is TGTGCCAGCAGCTCCGGTGCCTCCGCGCTTTCACCCCTCCACTTT. This encodes CASSSGASALSPLHF.

This clonotype was seen many times. The chain combines TRBV24-1 with TRBJ1-5, with D perhaps TRBD1 (5 bases). V was shortened by 6 bases and J by 2 bases, with 13 bases between the two germline ends. The CDR3 spans 15 residues. CDR1 is KGHDR and CDR2 is SFDVKD in the germline V gene. The CDR3 DNA reads TGTGCCACCAGTTGGCGGGGGTTCGGCAATCAGCCCCAGCATTTT. This sequence encodes CATSWRGFGNQPQHF.

J is TRBJ2-1 and V is TRBV7-6; perhaps TRBD2 as D (6 bases). This CDR3 is 17 amino acids long. Trimming left V 5 bases short and J 1 base short, with 18 bases between. CDR1 and CDR2 (germline): SGHVS, FNYEAQ. CDR3 in DNA: TGTGCCAGCAGCCAATTTAGTGGTAGCGGATCCTACAATGAGCAGTTCTTC. Protein: CASSQFSGSGSYNEQFF. Complete variable domain (other parts from reference TRBV7-6 and TRBJ2-1): GAGVSQSPRYKVTKRGQDVALRCDPISGHVSLYWYRQALGQGPEFLTYFNYEAQQDKSGLPNDRFSAERPEGSISTLTIQRTEQRDSAMYRCASSQFSGSGSYNEQFFGPGTRLTVL.

As regards this clonotype: With a much larger clone just one base away, this may be a read error. The V gene is TRBV2, the J gene TRBJ2-1; 7 nucleotides align to TRBD2. Germline CDR1 SNHLY, CDR2 FYNNEI. The CDR3 is made up of 15 amino acids. The CDR3, as DNA: TGTGCCAGCAGTGATTTGCGGGAGAGCTCCTACGAGCAGTCCTTC. It translates to CASSDLRESSYEQSF. The whole variable domain, filled in from reference TRBV2 and TRBJ2-1, reads EPEVTQTPSHQVTQMGQEVILRCVPISNHLYFYWYRQILGQKVEFLVSFYNNEISEKSEIFDDQFSVERPDGSNFTLKIRSTKLEDSAMYFCASSDLRESSYEQSFGPGTRLTVL.

This clonotype was counted at least ten times. V and J are TRBV10-1 and TRBJ2-7; 7 bases agree with TRBD1. Germline loops: CDR1 WNHNN, CDR2 SYGVQD (reference sequence). This CDR3 region has 15 residues. Trimming removed 0 bases from V and 4 bases from J; junction bases left unmatched: 6. CDR3 bases: TGCGCCAGCAGTGAGTCGAGGGGGCTGGGGTACGAGCAGTACTTC. This translates into CASSESRGLGYEQYF.

This clonotype came up many times. The rearrangement joins TRBV6-1 to TRBJ2-5; 10 bases agree with TRBD2. Germline trimming cut 6 bases from V and 5 bases from J; bases unmatched to any gene: 9. This CDR3 has 15 residues. Germline lookup yields CDR1 MNHNS and CDR2 SASEGT. CDR3 region: CASRITGLARETQYF. CDR3 DNA: TGTGCCAGCAGGATCACGGGACTAGCGCGGGAGACCCAGTACTTC.

This clonotype was counted between two and nine times. The J gene is TRBJ2-3, the V gene TRBV11-3, with D tentatively TRBD2 (5 bases). The CDR3 consists of 20 residues. CDR1 is SGHNT and CDR2 is YENEEA in the germline V gene. V was clipped by 5 bases and J by 2 bases, with 29 bases between them. DNA of the CDR3: TGTGCCAGCAGCCCGGAGGTAGGCGCGACTCCCGTTAGTGTCACAGATACGCAGTATTTT. Its protein product is CASSPEVGATPVSVTDTQYF.

This clonotype appeared many times. The CDR3 sequence is CASSQGLAGANEQYF. The DNA of the CDR3 is TGTGCCAGCAGCCAGGGACTAGCGGGAGCGAACGAGCAGTACTTC. This chain uses TRBV3-1 with TRBJ2-7, with 14 bases fitting TRBD2. The germline CDR1 and CDR2 sequences are LGHDT and YNNKEL (reference sequence). V gave up 3 bases and J gave up 5 bases; unmatched junction bases: 3. CDR3 length equals 15 residues.

This clonotype occurred many times. The chain couples TRBV29-1 to TRBJ2-3, with D unresolved. This CDR3 is built from 14 residues. Germline CDR1 reads SQVTM; CDR2 reads ANQGSEA. V was trimmed by 8 bases and J by 4 bases, leaving 19 bases between them. The CDR3 region has the DNA TGCAGCTCTTCACCCGAGGTTTTAGCAGATACGCAGTATTTT. It encodes CSSSPEVLADTQYF.

This clonotype was detected many times. The chain has TRBV10-3 and TRBJ2-1; D might be TRBD1 (5 bases). V was pared by 6 bases and J by 2 bases, with 11 bases between. This CDR3 has 14 residues. CDR1 is ENHRY, CDR2 SYGVKD, per germline. CDR3 in DNA: TGTGCCATCAGAACAGGCGCGGCCTACAATGAGCAGTTCTTC. Residues: CAIRTGAAYNEQFF.

V and J are TRBV25-1 and TRBJ2-1; 13 bases are a match to TRBD2. The germline gives CDR1 MGHDK, CDR2 SYGVNS. The CDR3 spans 18 residues. V shed 2 bases and J 7 bases; nucleotides not matched to a gene: 11. CDR3 in amino acids: CASSEADGLAGDINEQFF. In DNA form, the CDR3 reads TGTGCCAGCAGTGAAGCGGACGGACTAGCGGGAGATATAAATGAGCAGTTCTTC.